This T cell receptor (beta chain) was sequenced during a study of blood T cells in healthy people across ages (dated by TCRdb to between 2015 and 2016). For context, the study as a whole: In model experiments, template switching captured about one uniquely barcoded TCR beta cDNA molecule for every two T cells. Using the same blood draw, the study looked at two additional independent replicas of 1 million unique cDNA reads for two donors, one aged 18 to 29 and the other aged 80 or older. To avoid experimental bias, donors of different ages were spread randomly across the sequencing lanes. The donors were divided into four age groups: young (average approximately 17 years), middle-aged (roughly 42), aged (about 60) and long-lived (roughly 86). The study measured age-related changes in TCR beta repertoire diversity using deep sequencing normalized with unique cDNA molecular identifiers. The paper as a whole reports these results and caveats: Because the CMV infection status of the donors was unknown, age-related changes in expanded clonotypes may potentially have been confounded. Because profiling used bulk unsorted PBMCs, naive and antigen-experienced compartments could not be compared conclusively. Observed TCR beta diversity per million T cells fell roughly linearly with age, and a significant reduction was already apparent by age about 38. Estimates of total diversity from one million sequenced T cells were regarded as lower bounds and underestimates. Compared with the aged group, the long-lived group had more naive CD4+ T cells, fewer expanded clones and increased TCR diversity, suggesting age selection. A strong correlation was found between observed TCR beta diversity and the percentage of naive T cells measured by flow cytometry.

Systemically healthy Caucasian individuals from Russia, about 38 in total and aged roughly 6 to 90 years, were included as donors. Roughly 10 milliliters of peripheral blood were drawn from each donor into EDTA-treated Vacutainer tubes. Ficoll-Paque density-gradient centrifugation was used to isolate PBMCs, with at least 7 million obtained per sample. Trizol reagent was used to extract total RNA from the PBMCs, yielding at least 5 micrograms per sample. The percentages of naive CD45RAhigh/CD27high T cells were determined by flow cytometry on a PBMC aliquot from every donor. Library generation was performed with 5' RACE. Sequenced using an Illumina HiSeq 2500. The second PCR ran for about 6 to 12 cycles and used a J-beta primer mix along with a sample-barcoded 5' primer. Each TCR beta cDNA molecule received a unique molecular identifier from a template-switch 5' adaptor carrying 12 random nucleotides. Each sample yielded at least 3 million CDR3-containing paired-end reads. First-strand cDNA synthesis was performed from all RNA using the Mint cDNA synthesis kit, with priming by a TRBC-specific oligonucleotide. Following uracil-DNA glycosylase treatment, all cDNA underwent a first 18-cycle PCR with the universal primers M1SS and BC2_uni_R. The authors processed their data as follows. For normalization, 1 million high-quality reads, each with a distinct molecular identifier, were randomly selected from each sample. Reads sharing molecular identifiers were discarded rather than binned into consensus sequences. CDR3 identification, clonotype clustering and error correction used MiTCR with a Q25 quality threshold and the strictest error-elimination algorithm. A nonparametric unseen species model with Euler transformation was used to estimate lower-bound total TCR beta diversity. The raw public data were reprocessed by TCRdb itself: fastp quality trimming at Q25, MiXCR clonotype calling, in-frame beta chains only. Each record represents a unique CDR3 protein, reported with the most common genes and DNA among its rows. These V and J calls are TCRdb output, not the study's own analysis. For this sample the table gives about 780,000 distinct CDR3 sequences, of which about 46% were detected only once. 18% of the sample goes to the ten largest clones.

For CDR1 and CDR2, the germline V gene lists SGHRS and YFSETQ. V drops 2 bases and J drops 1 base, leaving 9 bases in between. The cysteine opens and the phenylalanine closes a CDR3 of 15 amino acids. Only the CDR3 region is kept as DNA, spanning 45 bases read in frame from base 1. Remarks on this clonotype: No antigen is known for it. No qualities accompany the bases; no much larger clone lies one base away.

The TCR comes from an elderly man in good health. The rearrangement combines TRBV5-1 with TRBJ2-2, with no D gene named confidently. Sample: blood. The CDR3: CASSFAALNTGELFF. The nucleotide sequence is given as TGCGCCAGCAGCTTCGCGGCCTTGAACACCGGGGAGCTGTTTTTT.